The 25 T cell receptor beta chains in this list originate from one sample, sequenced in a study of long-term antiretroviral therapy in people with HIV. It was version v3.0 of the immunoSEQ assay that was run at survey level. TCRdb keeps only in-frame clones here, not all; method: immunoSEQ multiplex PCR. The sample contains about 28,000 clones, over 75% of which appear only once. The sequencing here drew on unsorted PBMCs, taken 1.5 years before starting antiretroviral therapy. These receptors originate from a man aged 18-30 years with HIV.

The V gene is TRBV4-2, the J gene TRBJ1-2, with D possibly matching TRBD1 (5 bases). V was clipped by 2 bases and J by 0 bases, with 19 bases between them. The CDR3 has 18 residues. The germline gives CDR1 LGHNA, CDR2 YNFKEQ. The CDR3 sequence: CASSQLIRGSDSNYGYTF. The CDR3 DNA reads TGTGCCAGCAGCCAACTTATTAGGGGATCTGACTCTAACTATGGCTACACCTTC.

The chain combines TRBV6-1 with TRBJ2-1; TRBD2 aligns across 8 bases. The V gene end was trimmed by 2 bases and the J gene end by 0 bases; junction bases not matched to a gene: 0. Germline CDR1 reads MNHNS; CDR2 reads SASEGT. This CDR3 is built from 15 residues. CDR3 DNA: TGTGCCAGCAGTGAACTAGCGGGCTCCTACAATGAGCAGTTCTTC. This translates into CASSELAGSYNEQFF.

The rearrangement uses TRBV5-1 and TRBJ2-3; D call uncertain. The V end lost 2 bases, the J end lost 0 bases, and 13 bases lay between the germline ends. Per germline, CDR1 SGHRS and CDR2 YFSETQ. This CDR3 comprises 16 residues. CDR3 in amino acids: CASSLTPGFSTDTQYF. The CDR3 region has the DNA TGCGCCAGCAGCTTAACCCCAGGATTTAGCACAGATACGCAGTATTTT.

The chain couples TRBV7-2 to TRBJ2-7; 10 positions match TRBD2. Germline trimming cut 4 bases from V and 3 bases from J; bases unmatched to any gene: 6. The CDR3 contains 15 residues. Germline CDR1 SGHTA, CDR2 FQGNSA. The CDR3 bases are TGTGCCAGCAGCTCAATCGGGACTAGCGACTACGAGCAGTACTTC. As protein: CASSSIGTSDYEQYF.

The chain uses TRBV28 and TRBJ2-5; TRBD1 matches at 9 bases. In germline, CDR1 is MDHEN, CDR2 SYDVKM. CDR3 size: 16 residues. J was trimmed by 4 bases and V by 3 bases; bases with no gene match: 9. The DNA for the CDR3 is TGTGCCAGCAGTTTTGCGGGACAGGGAAATGTAGAGACCCAGTACTTC. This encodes CASSFAGQGNVETQYF.

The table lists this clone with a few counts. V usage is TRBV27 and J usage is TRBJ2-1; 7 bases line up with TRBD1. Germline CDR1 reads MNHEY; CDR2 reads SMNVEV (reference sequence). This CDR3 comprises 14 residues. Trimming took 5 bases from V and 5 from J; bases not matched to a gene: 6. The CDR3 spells CASSKDRSHNEQFF. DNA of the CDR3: TGTGCCAGCAGTAAGGACAGGTCCCACAATGAGCAGTTCTTC.

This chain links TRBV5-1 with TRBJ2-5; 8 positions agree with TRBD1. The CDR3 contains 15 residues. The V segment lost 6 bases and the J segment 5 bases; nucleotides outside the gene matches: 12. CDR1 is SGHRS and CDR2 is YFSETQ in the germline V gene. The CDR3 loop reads CASTDPQGAGETQYF. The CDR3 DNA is TGCGCCAGCACCGACCCTCAGGGGGCTGGGGAGACCCAGTACTTC. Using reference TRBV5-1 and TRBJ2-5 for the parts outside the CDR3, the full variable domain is KAGVTQTPRYLIKTRGQQVTLSCSPISGHRSVSWYQQTPGQGLQFLFEYFSETQRNKGNFPGRFSGRQFSNSRSEMNVSTLELGDSALYLCASTDPQGAGETQYFGPGTRLLVL.

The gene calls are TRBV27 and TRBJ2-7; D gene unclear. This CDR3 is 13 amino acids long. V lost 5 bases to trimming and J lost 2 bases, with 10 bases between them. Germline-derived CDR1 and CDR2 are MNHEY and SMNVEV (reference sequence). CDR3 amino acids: CASSRPPTYEQYF. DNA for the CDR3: TGTGCCAGCAGTCGGCCTCCCACCTACGAGCAGTACTTC.

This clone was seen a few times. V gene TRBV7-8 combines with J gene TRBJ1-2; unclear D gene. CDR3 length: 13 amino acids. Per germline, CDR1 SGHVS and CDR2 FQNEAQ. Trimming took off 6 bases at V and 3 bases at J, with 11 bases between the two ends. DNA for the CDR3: TGTGCCAGCAGTCCCGACATGTACTATGGCTACACCTTC. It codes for CASSPDMYYGYTF.

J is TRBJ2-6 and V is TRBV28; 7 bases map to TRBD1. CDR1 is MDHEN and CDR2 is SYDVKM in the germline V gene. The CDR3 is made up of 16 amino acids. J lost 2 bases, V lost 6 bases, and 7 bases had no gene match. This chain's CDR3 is CASSYGQVTGANVLTF. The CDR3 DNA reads TGTGCCAGCAGCTACGGACAGGTCACTGGGGCCAACGTCCTGACTTTC.

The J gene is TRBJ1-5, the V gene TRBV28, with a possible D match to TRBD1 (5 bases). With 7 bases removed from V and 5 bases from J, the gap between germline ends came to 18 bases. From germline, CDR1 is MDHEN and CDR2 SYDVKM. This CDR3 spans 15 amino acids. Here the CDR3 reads CASTSDRVDDQPQHF. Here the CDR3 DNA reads TGTGCCAGCACCTCAGACAGAGTTGATGATCAGCCCCAGCATTTT.

The chain's CDR3 is CASSPLAGGPRTDTQYF. The CDR3 DNA reads TGTGCCAGCAGCCCTCTAGCGGGGGGGCCGAGAACAGATACGCAGTATTTT. The V gene is TRBV14, the J gene TRBJ2-3, with TRBD2 matching 12 bases. V lost 4 bases, J lost 3 bases, and 8 bases stayed unmatched. Germline V gene data show CDR1 as SGHDN and CDR2 as FVKESK. CDR3 length equals 17 residues.

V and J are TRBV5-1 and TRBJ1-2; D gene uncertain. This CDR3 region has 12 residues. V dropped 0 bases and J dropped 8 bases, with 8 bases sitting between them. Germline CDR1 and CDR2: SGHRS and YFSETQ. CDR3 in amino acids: CASSLDGKGYTF. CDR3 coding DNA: TGCGCCAGCAGCTTGGACGGGAAGGGCTACACCTTC.

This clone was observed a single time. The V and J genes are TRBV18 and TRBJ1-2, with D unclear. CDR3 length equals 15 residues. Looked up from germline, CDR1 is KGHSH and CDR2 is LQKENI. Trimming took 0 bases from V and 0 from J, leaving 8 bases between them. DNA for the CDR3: TGTGCCAGCTCACCACCGGCAGGATCTAACTATGGCTACACCTTC. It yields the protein CASSPPAGSNYGYTF.

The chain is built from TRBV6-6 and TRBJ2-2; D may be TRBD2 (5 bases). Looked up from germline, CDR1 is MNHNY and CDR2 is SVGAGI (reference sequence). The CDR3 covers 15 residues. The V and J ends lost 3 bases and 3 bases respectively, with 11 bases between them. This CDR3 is CASSYEGEDTGELFF. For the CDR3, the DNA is TGTGCCAGCAGTTATGAGGGAGAGGACACCGGGGAGCTGTTTTTT.

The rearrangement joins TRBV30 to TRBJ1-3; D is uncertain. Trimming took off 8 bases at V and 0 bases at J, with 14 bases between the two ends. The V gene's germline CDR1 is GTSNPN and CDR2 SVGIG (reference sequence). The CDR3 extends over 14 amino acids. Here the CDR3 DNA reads TGTGCCCCTGTCCCGGGGAGCTCTGGAAACACCATATATTTT. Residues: CAPVPGSSGNTIYF.

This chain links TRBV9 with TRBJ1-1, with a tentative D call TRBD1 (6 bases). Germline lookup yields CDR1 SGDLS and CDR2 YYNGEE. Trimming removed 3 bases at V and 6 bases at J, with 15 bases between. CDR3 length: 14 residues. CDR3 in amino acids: CASSATGRGSEAFF. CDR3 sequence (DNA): TGTGCCAGCAGCGCTACAGGGAGGGGCTCTGAAGCTTTCTTT.

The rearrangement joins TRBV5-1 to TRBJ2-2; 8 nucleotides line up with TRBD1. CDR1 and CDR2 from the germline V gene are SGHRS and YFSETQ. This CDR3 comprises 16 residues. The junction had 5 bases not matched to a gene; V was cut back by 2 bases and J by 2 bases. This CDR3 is CASSFLTGGNTGELFF. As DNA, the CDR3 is TGCGCCAGCAGCTTCCTAACAGGGGGAAACACCGGGGAGCTGTTTTTT.

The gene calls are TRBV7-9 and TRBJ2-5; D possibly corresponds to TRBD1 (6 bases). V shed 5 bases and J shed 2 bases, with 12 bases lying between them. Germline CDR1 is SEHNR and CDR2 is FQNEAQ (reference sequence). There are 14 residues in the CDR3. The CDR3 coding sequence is TGTGCCAGCAGCCCCGGACAGATACAAGAGACCCAGTACTTC. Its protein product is CASSPGQIQETQYF. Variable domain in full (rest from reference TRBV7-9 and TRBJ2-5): DTGVSQNPRHKITKRGQNVTFRCDPISEHNRLYWYRQTLGQGPEFLTYFQNEAQLEKSRLLSDRFSAERPKGSFSTLEIQRTEQGDSAMYLCASSPGQIQETQYFGPGTRLLVL.

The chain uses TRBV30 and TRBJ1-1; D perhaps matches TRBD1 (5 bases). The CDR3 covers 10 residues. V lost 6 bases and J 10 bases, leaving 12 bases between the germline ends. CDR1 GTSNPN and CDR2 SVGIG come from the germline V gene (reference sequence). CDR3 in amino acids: CACGGGRAFF. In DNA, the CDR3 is TGTGCCTGTGGTGGGGGTCGAGCTTTCTTT.

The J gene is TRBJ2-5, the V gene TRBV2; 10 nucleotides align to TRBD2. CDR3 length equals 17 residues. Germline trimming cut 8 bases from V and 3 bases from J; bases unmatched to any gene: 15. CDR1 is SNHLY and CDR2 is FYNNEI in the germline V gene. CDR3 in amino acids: CASYGRSGGAAKETQYF. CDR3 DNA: TGTGCCAGCTATGGGAGGAGCGGGGGGGCAGCTAAAGAGACCCAGTACTTC.

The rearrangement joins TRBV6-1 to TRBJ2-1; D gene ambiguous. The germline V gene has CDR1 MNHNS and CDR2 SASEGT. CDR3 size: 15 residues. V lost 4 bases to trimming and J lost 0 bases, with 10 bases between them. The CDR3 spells CASSGEIGSYNEQFF. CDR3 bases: TGTGCCAGCAGTGGAGAGATTGGCTCCTACAATGAGCAGTTCTTC.

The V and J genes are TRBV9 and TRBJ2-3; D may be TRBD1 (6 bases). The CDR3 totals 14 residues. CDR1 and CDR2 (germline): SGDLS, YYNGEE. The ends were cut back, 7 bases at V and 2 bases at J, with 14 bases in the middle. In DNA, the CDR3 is TGTGCCAGCTCCACAGGGTCCGACACAGATACGCAGTATTTT. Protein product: CASSTGSDTDTQYF. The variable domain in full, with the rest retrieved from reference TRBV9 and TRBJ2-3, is DSGVTQTPKHLITATGQRVTLRCSPRSGDLSVYWYQQSLDQGLQFLIQYYNGEERAKGNILERFSAQQFPDLHSELNLSSLELGDSALYFCASSTGSDTDTQYFGPGTRLTVL.

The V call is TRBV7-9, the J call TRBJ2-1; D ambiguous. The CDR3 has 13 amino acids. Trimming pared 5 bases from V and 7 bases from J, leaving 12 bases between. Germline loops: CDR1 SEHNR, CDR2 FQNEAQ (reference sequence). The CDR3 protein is CASSQPLQNEQFF. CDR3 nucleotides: TGTGCCAGCAGCCAACCCTTGCAGAATGAGCAGTTCTTC.

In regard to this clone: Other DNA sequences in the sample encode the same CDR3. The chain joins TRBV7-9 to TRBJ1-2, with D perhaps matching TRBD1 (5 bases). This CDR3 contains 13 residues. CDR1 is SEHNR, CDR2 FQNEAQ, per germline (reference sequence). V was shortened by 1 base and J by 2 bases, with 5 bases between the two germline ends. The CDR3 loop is CASSLGGNYGYTF. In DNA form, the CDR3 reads TGTGCCAGCAGCTTAGGGGGGAACTATGGCTACACCTTC. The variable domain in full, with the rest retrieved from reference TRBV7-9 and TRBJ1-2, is DTGVSQNPRHKITKRGQNVTFRCDPISEHNRLYWYRQTLGQGPEFLTYFQNEAQLEKSRLLSDRFSAERPKGSFSTLEIQRTEQGDSAMYLCASSLGGNYGYTFGSGTRLTVV.